These T cell receptor beta chains were read from a single sample in a study of cytomegalovirus exposure and HLA in healthy donors. Profiling relied on immunoSEQ multiplex PCR, and the TCRdb table lists in-frame clones only, not all of them. The data show more than 90,000 clones, with about four fifths seen just once and approximately 23% held by the top ten. Input material: PBMCs. The receptors here all came from a man aged 25 to 40 in good health and CMV-seropositive. Both conserved end residues are trimmed from each CDR3.

V gene	CDR3 protein
TRBV2	ASLGAYGYT
TRBV14	ASSRLGQGNNSPLH
TRBV7-2	AAAGLGKVDTQY
TRBV7-2	ASSPSSYEQY
TRBV30	AWSQGIAGEGETQY
TRBV2	ASSPQRGSPDTQY
TRBV5-6	ASSFGARSTDTQY
TRBV30	AWTIGTSLVETQY
TRBV9	ASSFWTSGVTDTQY
TRBV9	ASSVAVTDYGYT
TRBV7-2	ASSLATPGELF
TRBV5-1	ASSIPGQGGSETQY
TRBV19	ASMRAGGTEAF
TRBV6-5	ASSLGQGQETQY
TRBV2	ARRQGMTGELF
TRBV5-1	ASSLAPLAGVSPF
TRBV5-8	ASSLVQGQTQY
TRBV28	ASSLRSIIAGGPGLREQF
TRBV19	ASSIGWRPNYGYT
TRBV13	ASSPRQGGNTGELF
TRBV19	ASSPDRVSSGNTIY
TRBV7-8	ASSLVGLADTDTQY
TRBV7-9	ASSTYSGGFTDTQY
TRBV5-1	ASSLQGINEKLF
TRBV6-1	ASSVQGNEQY
TRBV19	ASSILRELGDYGYT
TRBV7-8	ASSLAWGTAGDGPQH
TRBV21-1	ASSGAGGPNQPQH